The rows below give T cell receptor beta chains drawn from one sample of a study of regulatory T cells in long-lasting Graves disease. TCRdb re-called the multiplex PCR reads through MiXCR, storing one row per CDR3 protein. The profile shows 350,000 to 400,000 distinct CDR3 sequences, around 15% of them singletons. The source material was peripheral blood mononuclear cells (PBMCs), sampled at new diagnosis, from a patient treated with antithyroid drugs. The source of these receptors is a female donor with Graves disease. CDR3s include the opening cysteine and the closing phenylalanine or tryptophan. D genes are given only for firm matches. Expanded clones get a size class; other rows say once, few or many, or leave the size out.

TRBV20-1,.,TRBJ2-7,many,TGCAGTGCAGCGGGCCTACGGGTCTACGAGCAGTACTTC,CSAAGLRVYEQYF
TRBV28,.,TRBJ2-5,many,TGTGCCAGCAGTCGGATGTACCAAGAGACCCAGTACTTC,CASSRMYQETQYF
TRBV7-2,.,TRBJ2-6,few,TGTGCCAGCAGCCGCTTCCTTGGGGCCAACGTCCTGACTTTC,CASSRFLGANVLTF
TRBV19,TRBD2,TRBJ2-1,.,TGTGCCAGTAGTATGGGACAGGGACTAGCGGAGCCCAGCTACAATGAGCAGTTCTTC,CASSMGQGLAEPSYNEQFF
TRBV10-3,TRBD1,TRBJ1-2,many,TGTGCCATCAGTGATGGACAGGGGGCAGGCTATGGCTACACCTTC,CAISDGQGAGYGYTF
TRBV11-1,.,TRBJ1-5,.,TGTGCCAGCAGCCAAGACTATGCGCCCGGGGATCAGCCCCAGCATTTT,CASSQDYAPGDQPQHF
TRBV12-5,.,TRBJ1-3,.,TGTGCTAGTGGTTTGGGCTCACCTATCTCTGGAAACACCATATATTTT,CASGLGSPISGNTIYF
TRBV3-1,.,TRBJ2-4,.,TGTGCCAGCAGCCTTCAGACCCTGGCCAAAAACATTCAGTACTTC,CASSLQTLAKNIQYF
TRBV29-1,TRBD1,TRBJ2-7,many,TGCAGCGTCGGGGACAGGGGCGAGCAGTACTTC,CSVGDRGEQYF
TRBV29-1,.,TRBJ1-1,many,TGCAGCGTTGGGTCCCCCACTCACAGGGCTGAAGCTTTCTTT,CSVGSPTHRAEAFF
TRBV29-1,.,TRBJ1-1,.,TGCAGCGTTGCAGGGAATGAAGCTTTCTTT,CSVAGNEAFF
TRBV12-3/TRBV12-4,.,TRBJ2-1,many,TGTGCCAGCAGTTCAGGGAATGAGCAGTTCTTC,CASSSGNEQFF
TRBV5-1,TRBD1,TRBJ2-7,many,TGCGCCAGCAGCTTGGATTCCAGGGACAGCGGTTACGAGCAGTACTTC,CASSLDSRDSGYEQYF
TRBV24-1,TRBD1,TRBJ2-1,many,TGTGCCACCAGTGACCCGGGTTCAGGGGGTAATGAGCAGTTCTTC,CATSDPGSGGNEQFF
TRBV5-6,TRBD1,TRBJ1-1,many,TGTGCCAGCAGCACCCGGACAGGGAGCTCTGAAGCTTTCTTT,CASSTRTGSSEAFF
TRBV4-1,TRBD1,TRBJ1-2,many,TGCGCCAGCAGCCAAGATCCAGGGGGGACAGGGGGCGACTATGGCTACACCTTC,CASSQDPGGTGGDYGYTF
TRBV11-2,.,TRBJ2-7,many,TGTGCCAGCAGCCCCCTCATGGGCGCAGCCTCCTACGAGCAGTACTTC,CASSPLMGAASYEQYF
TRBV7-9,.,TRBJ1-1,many,TGTGCCAGCAGCCACAAGCCGGGGAACAGGCCTATGAACACTGAAGCTTTCTTT,CASSHKPGNRPMNTEAFF
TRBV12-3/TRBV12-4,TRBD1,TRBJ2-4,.,TGTGCCAGCAGTCGCGACAGGGGTCTCGGTATTCAGTACTTC,CASSRDRGLGIQYF
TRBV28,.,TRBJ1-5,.,TGTGCCAGCAGTTTAGTCTTTGGGGGGTCGAGCAATCAGCCCCAGCATTTT,CASSLVFGGSSNQPQHF
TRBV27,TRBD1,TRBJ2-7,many,TGTGCCAGCAGTGGGGACAGGGCCGAGCAGTACTTC,CASSGDRAEQYF
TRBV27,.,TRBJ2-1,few,TGTGCCAGCAGTCGTGGTGGGTGGAATGAGCAGTTCTTC,CASSRGGWNEQFF
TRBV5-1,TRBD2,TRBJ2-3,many,TGCGCCAGCAGCTTGACGGGGGGGCCTGAAGATACGCAGTATTTT,CASSLTGGPEDTQYF
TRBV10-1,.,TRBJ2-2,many,TGCGCCAGCAGTGAGAAAGGGGTTGCCACCGGGGAGCTGTTTTTT,CASSEKGVATGELFF
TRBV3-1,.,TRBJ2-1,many,TGTGCCAGCAGCCAAGGGACAGAGCAGTTCTTC,CASSQGTEQFF
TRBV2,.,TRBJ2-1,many,TGTGCCAGCAGTGAAGCGGGGGTAAAACGGTTCTTC,CASSEAGVKRFF
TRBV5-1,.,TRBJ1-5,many,TGCGCCAGCAGCTTGGCCAAGAACACCCCTAGCAATCAGCCCCAGCATTTT,CASSLAKNTPSNQPQHF
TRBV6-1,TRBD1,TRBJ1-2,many,TGTGCCAGCAGAGCCGAACAGGGGGCAGGCTATGGCTACACCTTC,CASRAEQGAGYGYTF
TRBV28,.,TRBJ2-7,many,TGTGCCAGCATAGCTAGGGACGGGGCCTACGAGCAGTACTTC,CASIARDGAYEQYF
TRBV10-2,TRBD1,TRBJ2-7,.,TGCGCCAGCAGTTTGGACAGGGGGCCCACCTACGAGCAGTACTTC,CASSLDRGPTYEQYF
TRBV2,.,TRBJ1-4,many,TGTGCCAGCCTTAGGGGGGGCATAGATGAAAAACTGTTTTTT,CASLRGGIDEKLFF
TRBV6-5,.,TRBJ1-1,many,TGTGCCAGCAGTTACCTTGACAGTCGCACTGAAGCTTTCTTT,CASSYLDSRTEAFF
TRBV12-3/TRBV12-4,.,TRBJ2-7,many,TGTGCCAGCAGTTTCAGGGGACGCGAGCAGTACTTC,CASSFRGREQYF
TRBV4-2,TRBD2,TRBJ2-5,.,TGTGCCAGCAGCCAAGGGGGCGGGAGACCTCAAGGACAAGAGACCCAGTACTTC,CASSQGGGRPQGQETQYF
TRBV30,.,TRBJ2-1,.,TGTGCCTGGAGTGTAGGGCAGGGCAACAATGAGCAGTTCTTC,CAWSVGQGNNEQFF
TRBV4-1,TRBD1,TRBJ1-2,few,TGCGCCAGCAGCCTGAGCGGGACAGGGAGTCGTCGCTACACCTTC,CASSLSGTGSRRYTF
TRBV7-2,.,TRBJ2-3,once,TGTGCCAGCAGTCGAGAGGGAGATACGCAGTATTTT,CASSREGDTQYF
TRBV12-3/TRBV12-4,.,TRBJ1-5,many,TGTGCCAGCAGCCGGACCGGAGATCAGCCCCAGCATTTT,CASSRTGDQPQHF
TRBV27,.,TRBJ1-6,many,TGTGCCAGCAGGCCCGCTTCAGGGAGCAATTCACCCCTCCACTTT,CASRPASGSNSPLHF
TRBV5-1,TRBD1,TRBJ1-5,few,TGCGCCAGCAGCTTGCAGGGGGCCGGTCAGCCCCAGCATTTT,CASSLQGAGQPQHF
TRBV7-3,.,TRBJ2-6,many,TGTGCCAGCAGTCAAGAGACTGGTGGGGCCAACGTCCTGACTTTC,CASSQETGGANVLTF
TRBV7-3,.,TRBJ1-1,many,TGTGCCAGCAGCGTCGACTACAGGACTGAAGCTTTCTTT,CASSVDYRTEAFF
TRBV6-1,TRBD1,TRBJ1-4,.,TGTGCCAGCACCCGGACAGGGATTAATGAAAAACTGTTTTTT,CASTRTGINEKLFF
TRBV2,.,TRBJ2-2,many,TGTGCCAGTCCATCCGACCCCGGGGACACCGGGGAGCTGTTTTTT,CASPSDPGDTGELFF